The 15 T cell receptor beta chains in this list originate from one sample, sequenced in a study of glioma-infiltrating T cells after dendritic cell vaccination. Here immunoSEQ multiplex PCR was the method, and the copy in TCRdb shows in-frame clones only, minus some. The sample records tens of thousands of clones, around 87% being singletons. Time point given: after dendritic cell vaccination, including at tumor progression/relapse. Sample: blood, taken after dendritic cell vaccination. Every receptor here comes from a human donor with glioblastoma.

The gene calls are TRBV19 and TRBJ1-4; 9 bases fit TRBD1. This CDR3 has 13 amino acids. Germline V CDR1 and CDR2: LNHDA, SQIVND (reference sequence). Germline trimming cut 5 bases from V and 7 bases from J; bases unmatched to any gene: 2. Here the CDR3 reads CASSETGGEKLFF. In DNA, the CDR3 is TGTGCCAGTAGTGAGACAGGGGGTGAAAAACTGTTTTTT. Supplemented by reference TRBV19 and TRBJ1-4, the full variable domain reads DGGITQSPKYLFRKEGQNVTLSCEQNLNHDAMYWYRQDPGQGLRLIYYSQIVNDFQKGDIAEGYSVSREKKESFPLTVTSAQKNPTAFYLCASSETGGEKLFFGSGTQLSVL.

The chain couples TRBV2 to TRBJ2-1, with TRBD2 identical over 10 bases. The CDR3 length is 16 residues. The trim removed 7 bases at V and 7 bases at J, leaving 13 bases unmatched. CDR1 and CDR2 (germline): SNHLY, FYNNEI. The CDR3 nucleotides read TGTGCCAGCACTCCGAGGGCTCTAGCGGGAGCGAATGAGCAGTTCTTC. It yields the protein CASTPRALAGANEQFF.

The chain has TRBV9 and TRBJ2-1, with D unclear. Trimming stripped 4 bases from V and 5 bases from J, with 7 bases between. CDR1 and CDR2 (germline): SGDLS, YYNGEE. CDR3 length: 12 residues. DNA for the CDR3: TGTGCCAGCAGCCAACGCGACAATGAGCAGTTCTTC. Translating gives CASSQRDNEQFF.

The chain uses TRBV5-4 and TRBJ2-1; 14 nucleotides match TRBD2. The CDR3 is made up of 17 amino acids. V dropped 1 base and J dropped 7; count of bases not matched to a gene: 7. Germline CDR1 reads SGHNT; CDR2 reads YYREEE (reference sequence). CDR3: CASSLSQTSGGANEQFF. As DNA, the CDR3 is TGTGCCAGCAGCTTGTCGCAGACTAGCGGGGGGGCGAATGAGCAGTTCTTC.

The chain is built from TRBV5-5 and TRBJ2-7, with TRBD2 matching 7 bases. There are 14 residues in the CDR3. Germline V gives CDR1 SGHKS, CDR2 YYEKEE (reference sequence). Trimming removed 6 bases from V and 3 bases from J; junction bases left unmatched: 9. CDR3 DNA sequence: TGTGCCAGCATCCCAGTAGGCGGGAGCTACGAGCAGTACTTC. It yields the protein CASIPVGGSYEQYF.

The rearrangement joins TRBV7-9 to TRBJ1-3, with 9 bases that match TRBD1. The CDR3 runs to 13 residues. J lost 3 bases, V lost 11 bases, and 5 bases had no gene match. Germline V gene lookup returns CDR1 SEHNR and CDR2 FQNEAQ (reference sequence). The DNA of the CDR3 is TGTGCCGCATTGACAGGGGGTGGAAACACCATATATTTT. Protein product: CAALTGGGNTIYF.

The chain uses TRBV4-2 and TRBJ1-1; possibly TRBD1 for D (5 bases). Germline V gives CDR1 LGHNA, CDR2 YNFKEQ. This CDR3 region has 12 residues. V was pared by 4 bases and J by 10 bases, with 13 bases between. CDR3: CASSLGQGRAFF. DNA of the CDR3: TGTGCCAGCAGCCTAGGGCAGGGCCGAGCTTTCTTT.

The V and J genes are TRBV18 and TRBJ1-5; D remains ambiguous. Germline CDR1 KGHSH, CDR2 LQKENI. The CDR3 length is 14 residues. With 3 bases removed from V and 5 bases from J, the gap between germline ends came to 11 bases. For the CDR3, the DNA is TGTGCCAGCTCACCGGGTCGCGGGGATCAGCCCCAGCATTTT. Amino acids: CASSPGRGDQPQHF. The full variable domain, completed using reference TRBV18 and TRBJ1-5, is NAGVMQNPRHLVRRRGQEARLRCSPMKGHSHVYWYRQLPEEGLKFMVYLQKENIIDESGMPKERFSAEFPKEGPSILRIQQVVRGDSAAYFCASSPGRGDQPQHFGDGTRLSIL.

J is TRBJ1-1 and V is TRBV6-1; tentatively, D is TRBD1 (5 bases). Germline V gene lookup returns CDR1 MNHNS and CDR2 SASEGT. V dropped 1 base and J dropped 0 bases, with 12 bases sitting between them. The CDR3 runs to 16 residues. The CDR3 loop reads CASSEGVGQMNTEAFF. Here the CDR3 DNA reads TGTGCCAGCAGTGAAGGCGTCGGACAAATGAACACTGAAGCTTTCTTT.

The genes are TRBV23-1 and TRBJ2-7; TRBD2 is a possible D gene (6 bases). TRBV23-1 is marked as an open reading frame, function uncertain. Between the trimmed V and J ends, which lost 7 bases and 6 bases, there was a span of 22 bases. This CDR3 is 15 amino acids long. CDR3 nucleotides: TGCGCCAGCACCCAAGGGTCCAGGGACTTGACCGAGCAGTACTTC. Protein sequence: CASTQGSRDLTEQYF.

The V call is TRBV6-1, the J call TRBJ2-2; possible D gene TRBD1, 6 bases. V dropped 2 bases and J dropped 7 bases, with 11 bases sitting between them. There are 14 residues in the CDR3. Germline V gene data show CDR1 as MNHNS and CDR2 as SASEGT. The CDR3 region is CASSEYRVGGELFF. In DNA, the CDR3 is TGTGCCAGCAGTGAATACAGGGTCGGCGGGGAGCTGTTTTTT.

V gene TRBV5-1 combines with J gene TRBJ1-4; TRBD1 matches at 7 bases. CDR3 size: 14 residues. Trimming at V came to 4 bases and at J to 3 bases, leaving 3 bases not matched to a gene. Germline V gene data show CDR1 as SGHRS and CDR2 as YFSETQ. CDR3 sequence: CASSPGQPNEKLFF. In DNA form, the CDR3 reads TGCGCCAGCAGCCCGGGACAGCCTAATGAAAAACTGTTTTTT.

The rearrangement uses TRBV9 and TRBJ2-2; 7 bases agree with TRBD2. The V gene end was trimmed by 0 bases and the J gene end by 6 bases; junction bases not matched to a gene: 8. CDR3 length: 16 residues. Germline V gives CDR1 SGDLS, CDR2 YYNGEE. The CDR3 bases are TGTGCCAGCAGCGTAGCGGGGGGTGGAAGTTCCGGGGAGCTGTTTTTT. Its protein is CASSVAGGGSSGELFF.

This chain joins TRBV5-6 and TRBJ2-3; 8 positions agree with TRBD1. J lost 4 bases, V lost 4 bases, and 8 bases had no gene match. This CDR3 is built from 15 residues. Germline CDR1 reads SGHDT; CDR2 reads YYEEEE. CDR3 in amino acids: CASSVGTGLSDTQYF. CDR3 coding DNA: TGTGCCAGCAGCGTCGGGACAGGATTGTCAGATACGCAGTATTTT.

This sequence joins TRBV11-2 and TRBJ1-2; no clear D. The CDR3 is made up of 14 amino acids. Trimming pared 5 bases from V and 5 bases from J, leaving 15 bases between. CDR1 SGHAT and CDR2 FQNNGV come from the germline V gene. The CDR3 DNA reads as TGTGCCAGCAGCCCCCGGGGAGAGATATATGGCTACACCTTC. Translated: CASSPRGEIYGYTF.